These T cell receptor beta chains were read from a single sample in a study of Ad26.COV2.S vaccination and SARS-CoV-2 variants. Measured with immunoSEQ multiplex PCR; TCRdb has only the in-frame clones, and not every one. The top ten clones hold around a tenth of a sample with roughly 300,000 clones, approximately 86% of them seen once. Here the sequenced sample was peripheral blood, taken in a trial of Ad26.COV2.S vaccine versus placebo. The receptors derive from a person between 18 and 65 years old who received the Ad26.COV2.S COVID-19 vaccine or a placebo. The CDR3 runs from the conserved cysteine through the conserved F or W. Each record gives: V gene, J gene, D gene, clone size, CDR3 DNA, CDR3 protein. A D gene is named only where the DNA matches it firmly. The size field is filled for only some rows; it gives once, few, many or a size class.

V gene: TRBV6-5; J gene: TRBJ2-2; D gene: -; clone size: -; CDR3 DNA: TGTGCCAGCACCCGGCCGGGGACCACCGGGGAGCTGTTTTTT; CDR3 protein: CASTRPGTTGELFF
V gene: TRBV5-1; J gene: TRBJ2-3; D gene: TRBD2; clone size: -; CDR3 DNA: TGCGCCAGCAGCCCTAGCGGGGGGGCAGGAGATACGCAGTATTTT; CDR3 protein: CASSPSGGAGDTQYF
V gene: TRBV6-2/TRBV6-3; J gene: TRBJ1-5; D gene: -; clone size: few; CDR3 DNA: TGTGCCAGCAGTTACCCTCAGGGTTTCTATAGCAATCAGCCCCAGCATTTT; CDR3 protein: CASSYPQGFYSNQPQHF
V gene: TRBV18; J gene: TRBJ2-7; D gene: -; clone size: -; CDR3 DNA: TGTGCCAGCTCACCGTCGACAGGTAGGGGGAACGAGCAGTACTTC; CDR3 protein: CASSPSTGRGNEQYF
V gene: TRBV6-2/TRBV6-3; J gene: TRBJ1-5; D gene: -; clone size: -; CDR3 DNA: TGTGCCAGCAGTTACAGAGGCGGGAATCAGCCCCAGCATTTT; CDR3 protein: CASSYRGGNQPQHF
V gene: TRBV24-1; J gene: TRBJ2-2; D gene: -; clone size: -; CDR3 DNA: TGTGCCACCAGTGACCGGGACATTTACACCGGGGAGCTGTTTTTT; CDR3 protein: CATSDRDIYTGELFF
V gene: TRBV5-1; J gene: TRBJ1-5; D gene: -; clone size: -; CDR3 DNA: TGCGCCAGCAGCCCCGACGGGGCCTATAGCAATCAGCCCCAGCATTTT; CDR3 protein: CASSPDGAYSNQPQHF
V gene: TRBV7-3; J gene: TRBJ2-1; D gene: TRBD1; clone size: -; CDR3 DNA: TGTGCCAGCAGCTTAACGAGGGTAGGGGGCGGAGAGCAGTTCTTC; CDR3 protein: CASSLTRVGGGEQFF
V gene: TRBV23-1; J gene: TRBJ2-1; D gene: -; clone size: -; CDR3 DNA: TGCGCCAGCGCTTCATACGCAGTCAATCCGGCTAGAAAAGGGCAGTTCTTC; CDR3 protein: CASASYAVNPARKGQFF
V gene: TRBV6-2/TRBV6-3; J gene: TRBJ1-1; D gene: TRBD1; clone size: -; CDR3 DNA: TGTGCCAGCAGCTCTAACAGGGGGGGAGAAGCTTTCTTT; CDR3 protein: CASSSNRGGEAFF
V gene: TRBV19; J gene: TRBJ1-1; D gene: -; clone size: once; CDR3 DNA: TGTGCCAGTAGGGAAGGAGACAGAAGGAACACTGAAGCTTTCTTT; CDR3 protein: CASREGDRRNTEAFF
V gene: TRBV28; J gene: TRBJ1-6; D gene: -; clone size: -; CDR3 DNA: TGTGCCAGCAGTTTCTGGATTTCACCCCTCCACTTT; CDR3 protein: CASSFWISPLHF
V gene: TRBV7-9; J gene: TRBJ2-3; D gene: -; clone size: -; CDR3 DNA: TGTGCCAGCAGTCTAAGAGAGGTAGAAGCCCAGCATACGCAGTATTTT; CDR3 protein: CASSLREVEAQHTQYF
V gene: TRBV28; J gene: TRBJ1-6; D gene: -; clone size: -; CDR3 DNA: TGTGCCAGCAGACGGTCCAACTCCTATAATTCACCCCTCCACTTT; CDR3 protein: CASRRSNSYNSPLHF
V gene: TRBV7-2; J gene: TRBJ2-1; D gene: -; clone size: -; CDR3 DNA: TGTGCCAGCAGCTTAGTACTGAATGAGCAGTTCTTC; CDR3 protein: CASSLVLNEQFF
V gene: TRBV4-1; J gene: TRBJ1-1; D gene: -; clone size: -; CDR3 DNA: TGCGCCAGCAGCCAGGAGCCGAGCCCTGAAGCTTTCTTT; CDR3 protein: CASSQEPSPEAFF
V gene: TRBV3-1/TRBV3-2; J gene: TRBJ2-7; D gene: -; clone size: -; CDR3 DNA: TGTGCCAGCAGCCAAAGGCTTTCCAGGGGTGACGAGCAGTACTTC; CDR3 protein: CASSQRLSRGDEQYF
V gene: TRBV5-6; J gene: TRBJ1-2; D gene: -; clone size: once; CDR3 DNA: TGTGCCAGCAGCTTGCGGTTAGGCTACACCTTC; CDR3 protein: CASSLRLGYTF
V gene: TRBV7-9; J gene: TRBJ2-5; D gene: TRBD2; clone size: -; CDR3 DNA: TGTGCCAGCAGCTCACCGCGCGGGGTAGCGGGAGCTGGTGAGACCCAGTACTTC; CDR3 protein: CASSSPRGVAGAGETQYF
V gene: TRBV2; J gene: TRBJ1-2; D gene: -; clone size: -; CDR3 DNA: TGTGCCAGCAGTGTCGTCCAGGGAGGATATGGCTACACCTTC; CDR3 protein: CASSVVQGGYGYTF
V gene: TRBV30; J gene: TRBJ2-7; D gene: -; clone size: -; CDR3 DNA: TGTGCCTGGAGTGTAGGGTCCTCCTACGAGCAGTACTTC; CDR3 protein: CAWSVGSSYEQYF
V gene: TRBV27; J gene: TRBJ1-1; D gene: -; clone size: -; CDR3 DNA: TGTGCCAGCAGACTTTGGGTATCCACTGAAGCTTTCTTT; CDR3 protein: CASRLWVSTEAFF
V gene: TRBV28; J gene: TRBJ2-7; D gene: -; clone size: -; CDR3 DNA: TGTGCCAGCAGGAGTTTTTCCACCTACGAGCAGTACTTC; CDR3 protein: CASRSFSTYEQYF
V gene: TRBV6-2/TRBV6-3; J gene: TRBJ2-7; D gene: -; clone size: -; CDR3 DNA: TGTGCCAGCAGCCCCAGCGGCAGGCTCCACGAGCAGTACTTC; CDR3 protein: CASSPSGRLHEQYF
V gene: TRBV2; J gene: TRBJ2-5; D gene: -; clone size: -; CDR3 DNA: TGTGCCAGCAGTGAACCACCCCAAGAGACCCAGTACTTC; CDR3 protein: CASSEPPQETQYF
V gene: TRBV9; J gene: TRBJ1-1; D gene: -; clone size: -; CDR3 DNA: TGTGCCAGCAGCGTAGCGGGTTGGAACACTGAAGCTTTCTTT; CDR3 protein: CASSVAGWNTEAFF
V gene: TRBV7-9; J gene: TRBJ2-1; D gene: TRBD2; clone size: once; CDR3 DNA: TGTGCCAGCGGGGCTAGCGGACGCAATGAGCAGTTCTTC; CDR3 protein: CASGASGRNEQFF
V gene: TRBV3-1/TRBV3-2; J gene: TRBJ1-5; D gene: -; clone size: -; CDR3 DNA: TGTGCCAGCGGGACGGCTATGGATCAGCCCCAGCATTTT; CDR3 protein: CASGTAMDQPQHF
V gene: TRBV4-1; J gene: TRBJ1-1; D gene: TRBD1; clone size: -; CDR3 DNA: TGCGCCAGCAGCCCGAGAGGACAGGGGAGGCACACTGAAGCTTTCTTT; CDR3 protein: CASSPRGQGRHTEAFF
V gene: TRBV7-2; J gene: TRBJ1-5; D gene: TRBD1; clone size: -; CDR3 DNA: TGTGCCAGCAGCCAGACAGGGATCAATCAGCCCCAGCATTTT; CDR3 protein: CASSQTGINQPQHF
V gene: TRBV9; J gene: TRBJ2-1; D gene: TRBD2; clone size: -; CDR3 DNA: TGTGCCAGCGCGGGGACTAGCGGGATCCACTCCTACAATGAGCAGTTCTTC; CDR3 protein: CASAGTSGIHSYNEQFF
V gene: TRBV18; J gene: TRBJ1-2; D gene: -; clone size: -; CDR3 DNA: TGTGCCAGCTCACCAGAGCGGGGGGCGTTTGGCTACACCTTC; CDR3 protein: CASSPERGAFGYTF
V gene: TRBV28; J gene: TRBJ1-2; D gene: -; clone size: -; CDR3 DNA: TGTGCCAGCTTAAAAGGCTATGGCTACACCTTC; CDR3 protein: CASLKGYGYTF
V gene: TRBV6-5; J gene: TRBJ1-2; D gene: -; clone size: -; CDR3 DNA: TGTGCCAGCAAGTCGGCTTTCCAATCCGATGGCTACACCTTC; CDR3 protein: CASKSAFQSDGYTF
V gene: TRBV10-1; J gene: TRBJ1-4; D gene: -; clone size: -; CDR3 DNA: TGCGCCAGCAGCGGAGGGGCAACTAATGAAAAACTGTTTTTT; CDR3 protein: CASSGGATNEKLFF
V gene: TRBV28; J gene: TRBJ1-1; D gene: -; clone size: -; CDR3 DNA: TGTGCCAGCAGTTACCAGATCTTCATGAACACTGAAGCTTTCTTT; CDR3 protein: CASSYQIFMNTEAFF
V gene: TRBV11-3; J gene: TRBJ2-1; D gene: TRBD2; clone size: -; CDR3 DNA: TGTGCCAGCAGCAGTACAAATGGACTAGCGGGAACGAATGAGCAGTTCTTC; CDR3 protein: CASSSTNGLAGTNEQFF
V gene: TRBV4-3; J gene: TRBJ2-2; D gene: TRBD2; clone size: -; CDR3 DNA: TGCGCCAGCAGCCAAGATCTGCGGGGGTTCGCCGGGGAGCTGTTTTTT; CDR3 protein: CASSQDLRGFAGELFF
V gene: TRBV7-9; J gene: TRBJ1-1; D gene: TRBD1; clone size: -; CDR3 DNA: TGTGCCAGCAGCTTTTCACCGGGACAGGCGAGTGGCACTGAAGCTTTCTTT; CDR3 protein: CASSFSPGQASGTEAFF
V gene: TRBV3-1/TRBV3-2; J gene: TRBJ2-3; D gene: -; clone size: -; CDR3 DNA: TGTGCCAGCAGCCTCAAGAAGGGAACAGATACGCAGTATTTT; CDR3 protein: CASSLKKGTDTQYF
V gene: TRBV5-6; J gene: TRBJ1-5; D gene: -; clone size: -; CDR3 DNA: TGTGCCAGCAGCTTGAGCGGACAAATCAATCAGCCCCAGCATTTT; CDR3 protein: CASSLSGQINQPQHF
V gene: TRBV11-3; J gene: TRBJ2-1; D gene: TRBD2; clone size: -; CDR3 DNA: TGTGCCAGCAGCTTGGGACCCGGACTAGCGGGGAATGAGCAGTTCTTC; CDR3 protein: CASSLGPGLAGNEQFF
V gene: TRBV5-6; J gene: TRBJ2-7; D gene: TRBD2; clone size: -; CDR3 DNA: TGTGCCAGCAGCGGGAAGACTAGCGGGAGGGCCCGTGAGCAGTACTTC; CDR3 protein: CASSGKTSGRAREQYF
V gene: TRBV4-3; J gene: TRBJ2-5; D gene: -; clone size: -; CDR3 DNA: TGCGCCAGCAGCCAAACCCAACAAGAGACCCAGTACTTC; CDR3 protein: CASSQTQQETQYF
V gene: TRBV4-2; J gene: TRBJ2-7; D gene: -; clone size: -; CDR3 DNA: TGTGCCAGCAGCCAAGGGGGGAACACCGTGCGAGAGCAGTACTTC; CDR3 protein: CASSQGGNTVREQYF
V gene: TRBV4-1; J gene: TRBJ2-2; D gene: TRBD2; clone size: -; CDR3 DNA: TGCGCCAGCAGCCAAGGACGACTAGCGGGAGGGCCGGCGGTCCGCGGGGAGCTGTTTTTT; CDR3 protein: CASSQGRLAGGPAVRGELFF
V gene: TRBV4-1; J gene: TRBJ1-3; D gene: -; clone size: few; CDR3 DNA: TGCGCCAGCAGCCAAGAACGGGCTGGCTCTGGAAACACCATATATTTT; CDR3 protein: CASSQERAGSGNTIYF
V gene: TRBV5-4; J gene: TRBJ2-7; D gene: -; clone size: -; CDR3 DNA: TGTGCCAGCCAGGACCGGGCGGGGCAGGGGAGCCGGCAGTACTTC; CDR3 protein: CASQDRAGQGSRQYF
V gene: TRBV7-2; J gene: TRBJ1-2; D gene: -; clone size: -; CDR3 DNA: TGTGCCAGCAGCCCCATGCAGGACGGACTGTATGGCTACACCTTC; CDR3 protein: CASSPMQDGLYGYTF
V gene: TRBV19; J gene: TRBJ2-5; D gene: -; clone size: -; CDR3 DNA: TGTGCCAGTAGTGTTAATGGGGCCCAAGAGACCCAGTACTTC; CDR3 protein: CASSVNGAQETQYF
V gene: TRBV25-1; J gene: TRBJ1-1; D gene: -; clone size: -; CDR3 DNA: TGTGCCAGCAGTCCAAAGGGGTTTTTGAACACTGAAGCTTTCTTT; CDR3 protein: CASSPKGFLNTEAFF
V gene: TRBV5-1; J gene: TRBJ1-1; D gene: -; clone size: -; CDR3 DNA: TGCGCCAGCAGCCATCCCGGGGGGGGAAACACTGAAGCTTTCTTT; CDR3 protein: CASSHPGGGNTEAFF
V gene: TRBV7-2; J gene: TRBJ1-1; D gene: -; clone size: -; CDR3 DNA: TGTGCCAGCAGCTTAGCGCGGGGGAGGGTGGCTTTCTTT; CDR3 protein: CASSLARGRVAFF